The rows below give T cell receptor beta chains drawn from one sample of a study of blood T cell repertoires in COVID-19. Some clones are missing from TCRdb's copy, which holds only in-frame ones; the method was immunoSEQ multiplex PCR. Of about 220,000 clones in the sample, around 86% were seen once. Sequencing was carried out using peripheral blood. These receptors were taken from a man aged 25-40 years who had recovered from COVID-19. CDR3s include the opening cysteine and the closing phenylalanine or tryptophan. D genes are given only for firm matches. Expanded clones get a size class; other rows say once, few or many, or leave the size out.

V	D	size	J	length	CDR3	DNA
TRBV11-3	.	.	TRBJ2-1	12	CASSSSFHEQFF	TGTGCCAGCAGCTCGTCTTTCCATGAGCAGTTCTTC
TRBV18	.	.	TRBJ1-2	15	CASFSATAVSYGYTF	TGTGCCAGCTTTTCTGCTACGGCGGTGTCCTATGGCTACACCTTC
TRBV29-1	.	.	TRBJ1-4	13	CSVDQGLDEKLFF	TGCAGCGTTGATCAGGGGTTGGACGAAAAACTGTTTTTT
TRBV5-6	.	.	TRBJ1-1	12	CASSLFRTEAFF	TGTGCCAGCAGCTTATTCCGGACTGAAGCTTTCTTT
TRBV13	TRBD1	.	TRBJ1-2	13	CASSKDRGYGYTF	TGTGCCAGCAGCAAAGACAGGGGGTATGGCTACACCTTC
TRBV11-3	TRBD1	.	TRBJ1-2	13	CASSSGTDYGYTF	TGTGCCAGCAGCTCCGGGACAGACTATGGCTACACCTTC
TRBV5-4	TRBD1	.	TRBJ1-4	12	CASRSGTGELFF	TGTGCCAGCAGGTCCGGGACAGGGGAACTGTTTTTT
TRBV5-4	TRBD1	once	TRBJ1-2	14	CASSSQGVGYGYTF	TGTGCCAGCAGCTCACAGGGGGTGGGCTATGGCTACACCTTC
TRBV9	TRBD1	.	TRBJ1-2	18	CASSVGPPGGIVSYGYTF	TGTGCCAGCAGCGTAGGTCCCCCAGGGGGTATTGTAAGCTATGGCTACACCTTC
TRBV3-1/TRBV3-2	TRBD1	few	TRBJ1-1	14	CASSPGQLNTEAFF	TGTGCCAGCAGCCCGGGACAGCTGAACACTGAAGCTTTCTTT
TRBV30	.	.	TRBJ2-7	12	CAWARLNYEQYF	TGTGCCTGGGCACGACTGAACTACGAGCAGTACTTC
TRBV6-6	TRBD1	.	TRBJ1-2	14	CASSLTGQGDGYTF	TGTGCCAGCAGTCTAACCGGACAGGGTGATGGCTACACCTTC
TRBV20-1	TRBD1	.	TRBJ1-1	10	CSAMDRDTFF	TGCAGTGCCATGGACAGGGATACTTTCTTT
TRBV18	.	few	TRBJ1-5	14	CASSPGGEGQPQHF	TGTGCCAGCTCACCAGGTGGGGAGGGTCAGCCCCAGCATTTT
TRBV6-5	.	.	TRBJ1-2	10	CATRDYGYTF	TGTGCCACCCGAGATTATGGCTACACCTTC
TRBV9	.	.	TRBJ1-2	11	CASSVGLSYTF	TGTGCCAGCAGCGTAGGTTTAAGCTACACCTTC
TRBV9	TRBD1	.	TRBJ2-7	13	CASSSGTVYEQYF	TGTGCCAGCAGCTCCGGGACAGTCTACGAGCAGTACTTC
TRBV6-5	TRBD1	.	TRBJ2-7	15	CASIPATGGTYEQYF	TGTGCCAGCATCCCGGCGACAGGGGGCACCTACGAGCAGTACTTC
TRBV19	.	.	TRBJ1-4	15	CASSPPGTTNEKLFF	TGTGCCAGTAGCCCACCAGGGACAACTAATGAAAAACTGTTTTTT
TRBV9	TRBD1	few	TRBJ2-6	18	CASSGSGTVYSGANVLTF	TGTGCCAGCAGCGGTTCCGGGACAGTTTACTCTGGGGCCAACGTCCTGACTTTC
TRBV9	.	once	TRBJ1-2	17	CASSVNLRGEGGYGYTF	TGTGCCAGCAGCGTAAACCTCCGGGGGGAAGGAGGCTATGGCTACACCTTC
TRBV21-1	.	few	TRBJ1-5	20	CASSKGPGTGPIYSNQPQHF	TGTGCCAGCAGCAAAGGTCCCGGGACAGGGCCCATCTATAGCAATCAGCCCCAGCATTTT
TRBV7-2	.	.	TRBJ1-6	15	CASSLASSHNSPLHF	TGTGCCAGCAGCTTAGCGAGTTCGCATAATTCACCCCTCCACTTT